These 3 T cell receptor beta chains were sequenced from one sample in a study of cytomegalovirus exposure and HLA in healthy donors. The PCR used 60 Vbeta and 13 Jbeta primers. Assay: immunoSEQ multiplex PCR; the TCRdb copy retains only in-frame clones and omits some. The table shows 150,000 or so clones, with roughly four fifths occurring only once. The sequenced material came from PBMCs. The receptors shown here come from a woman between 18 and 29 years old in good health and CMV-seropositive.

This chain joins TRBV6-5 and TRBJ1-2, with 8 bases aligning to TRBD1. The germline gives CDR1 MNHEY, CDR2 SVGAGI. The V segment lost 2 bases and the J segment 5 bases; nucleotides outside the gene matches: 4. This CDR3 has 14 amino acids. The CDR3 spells CASSYRGQVYGYTF. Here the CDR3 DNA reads TGTGCCAGCAGTTACAGGGGACAGGTTTATGGCTACACCTTC.

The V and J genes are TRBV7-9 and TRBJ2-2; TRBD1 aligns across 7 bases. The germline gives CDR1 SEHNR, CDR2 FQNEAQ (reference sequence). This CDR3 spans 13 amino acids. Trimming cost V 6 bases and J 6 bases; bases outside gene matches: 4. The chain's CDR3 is CASSQQGAGELFF. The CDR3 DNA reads TGTGCCAGCAGTCAGCAGGGGGCCGGGGAGCTGTTTTTT.

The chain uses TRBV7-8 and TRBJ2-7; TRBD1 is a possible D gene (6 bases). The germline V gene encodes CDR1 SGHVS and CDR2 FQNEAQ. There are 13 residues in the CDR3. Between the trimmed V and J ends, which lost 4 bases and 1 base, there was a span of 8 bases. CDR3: CASSWTASYEQYF. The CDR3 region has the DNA TGTGCCAGCAGCTGGACAGCGTCCTACGAGCAGTACTTC.